The rows below give T cell receptor beta chains drawn from one sample of a study of tumor-infiltrating lymphocytes in primary liver carcinoma. In TCRdb, the multiplex PCR reads were re-called with MiXCR into one record per CDR3 protein. The sample has approximately 330,000 distinct CDR3 sequences, approximately 65% seen once. The material sequenced was peripheral blood. Receptors originate from a middle-aged man with primary liver carcinoma and hepatitis B virus infection. The CDR3 runs from the conserved cysteine through the conserved F or W. Part of the rows lack a size; the others show once, few, many or a class for expanded clones.

NA	TRBV4-1	TRBJ2-5	CASRQDPSGAHQETHYF
NA	TRBV28	TRBJ2-3	CASSSRQGDTQYF
few	TRBV7-8	TRBJ2-1	CASSLVGGLSYNEQFF
few	TRBV11-2	TRBJ2-7	CASSLVASGPRGEQYF
NA	TRBV30	TRBJ2-7	CACIRGFYEQYF
few	TRBV11-2	TRBJ2-1	CASNSLAGSSYNEQFF
NA	TRBV28	TRBJ1-4	CASMFNEKLFF
NA	TRBV6-6	TRBJ2-7	CASSYPAGGPLEQYF
many	TRBV11-1	TRBJ2-7	CASSPGLAGYEQYF
NA	TRBV30	TRBJ1-1	CTWSSGDTEAFF
NA	TRBV11-3	TRBJ2-7	CASSFGTRDEQYF
few	TRBV10-3	TRBJ1-3	CAINGGSGNTIYF
NA	TRBV4-1	TRBJ2-3	CASSQVSSGITNTQYF
many	TRBV29-1	TRBJ1-2	CSVESRAGYGYTF
once	TRBV5-5	TRBJ2-5	CTSSSAGSQETQYF
NA	TRBV6-6	TRBJ1-2	CTSKTGGHYGYTF
NA	TRBV28	TRBJ2-7	CASSFRGPSIPYEQYF
NA	TRBV7-8	TRBJ2-1	CACSSLGTGVSYNEQFF
many	TRBV6-5	TRBJ2-3	CASKSSGATDTQYF
NA	TRBV6-1	TRBJ1-5	CASGASGNQPQHF
many	TRBV12-3/TRBV12-4	TRBJ2-4	CASSLWGGADIAKNIQYF
NA	TRBV5-4	TRBJ2-1	CARSGNRGSYNEQFF
few	TRBV5-5	TRBJ2-7	CASSLVTPEQYF
NA	TRBV10-1	TRBJ2-1	CTSSESASGYNEQFF
NA	TRBV11-2	TRBJ2-6	CVSSLDRAGANVLTF
many	TRBV12-3/TRBV12-4	TRBJ2-1	CASSLRTSGHNEQFF
NA	TRBV6-2/TRBV6-3	TRBJ2-1	CASSYSIKLGLARNEQFF
NA	TRBV10-3	TRBJ1-5	CAISDLQGAGQSQHF
NA	TRBV4-1	TRBJ2-7	CANSQDSRVGQYF
NA	TRBV11-2	TRBJ2-1	CATSTLAGSSYNEQFF
NA	TRBV6-1	TRBJ2-7	CVSRGRGLSYEQYF
many	TRBV6-5	TRBJ2-4	CASSQKPGRRSDIQYF
NA	TRBV28	TRBJ2-7	CASSTFRAGGPYEQYF
NA	TRBV11-2	TRBJ2-2	CASSDRRDRRSGELFF
NA	TRBV6-1	TRBJ1-2	CANSPLGGTGDGYTF
many	TRBV6-1	TRBJ2-1	CASSARSTGITYNEQFF
NA	TRBV12-3/TRBV12-4	TRBJ1-2	CASSFLGYSNYGYTF